What follows are 29 T cell receptor beta chains derived from one specimen sequenced in a study of monozygotic twins with inflammatory bowel disease. TCRdb processed the 5' RACE reads again and assigns one entry to each CDR3 protein, with no DNA. The sample table sets out about 160,000 distinct CDR3 sequences. Sequenced material: blood. These receptor sequences come from a human donor with ulcerative colitis or Crohn's disease, or a healthy co-twin of an affected twin (not recorded which).

The J gene is TRBJ2-3, the V gene TRBV4-2. Germline values: CDR1 LGHNA, CDR2 YNFKEQ. The CDR3 sequence is 11 residues long. The CDR3 sequence: CASSQVDTQYF.

J is TRBJ2-2 and V is TRBV6-8; the TRBD1 assignment by TCRdb is unverifiable without DNA. The CDR3 loop spans 16 amino acids. Germline V gene lookup returns CDR1 MNHGY and CDR2 SAAAGT. CDR3 region: CASTGTENGGTGELFF.

V and J are TRBV7-2 and TRBJ1-2. The CDR3 sequence is 12 residues long. Per germline, CDR1 SGHTA and CDR2 FQGNSA. This CDR3 reads CASSLDGYGYTF.

This CDR3 is CASSRADQPQHF. The chain joins TRBV12-3 or TRBV12-4 to TRBJ1-5. This CDR3 has 12 amino acids.

V and J are TRBV3-1 and TRBJ2-5; the TRBD1 assignment by TCRdb is unverifiable without DNA. The CDR3 spans 15 residues. Germline values: CDR1 LGHDT, CDR2 YNNKEL (reference sequence). The CDR3 sequence: CASSPFDSSQETQYF.

The chain has TRBV12-3 or TRBV12-4 and TRBJ1-5; TCRdb lists TRBD1, though no DNA is available to test this call. The CDR3 is 14 amino acids. Here the CDR3 reads CASSLGRVNQPQHF.

This sequence joins TRBV20-1 and TRBJ2-2; no DNA is available, so the TRBD1 call from TCRdb remains unchecked. Germline V gene lookup returns CDR1 DFQATT and CDR2 SNEGSKA (reference sequence). The CDR3 consists of 12 residues. The chain's CDR3 is CSAIGGTGELFF.

The V gene is TRBV20-1, the J gene TRBJ1-4; without DNA, the TCRdb call of TRBD1 cannot be checked. Germline values: CDR1 DFQATT, CDR2 SNEGSKA (reference sequence). CDR3 length: 14 amino acids. CDR3 sequence: CSASRGADNEKLFF.

The V gene is TRBV7-8, the J gene TRBJ2-1; there is no DNA to check the TCRdb D call of TRBD2. The CDR3 has 17 residues. Germline assignment: CDR1 SGHVS and CDR2 FQNEAQ. The CDR3 is CASSLAGGRPAYNEQFF.

The chain uses TRBV7-3 and TRBJ2-3. The CDR3 has 13 residues. Per germline, CDR1 SGHTA and CDR2 FQGTGA. The chain's CDR3 is CASSLSRTDTQYF.

The V and J genes are TRBV20-1 and TRBJ1-4. Germline lookup yields CDR1 DFQATT and CDR2 SNEGSKA (reference sequence). There are 14 residues in the CDR3. The chain's CDR3 is CSARQDLNQEKLFF.

CDR3 sequence reads: CAISGSSGDRNNEQFF. The V gene is TRBV10-3, the J gene TRBJ2-1; no DNA is available, so the TRBD2 call from TCRdb remains unchecked. The CDR3 length is 16 residues. Germline CDR1 and CDR2: ENHRY and SYGVKD.

This chain links TRBV6-2 or TRBV6-3 with TRBJ2-4; the D gene TCRdb calls, TRBD1, cannot be checked with no DNA. The CDR3 totals 16 residues. CDR1 and CDR2 from the germline V gene are MNHEY and SVGEGT. CDR3 in amino acids: CASRSRDRGVKNIQYF.

The V call is TRBV21-1, the J call TRBJ2-7; lacking DNA, the TRBD1 call made by TCRdb goes unchecked. TRBV21-1 is a pseudogene segment. This CDR3 has 11 residues. CDR3 residues: CASSPPRGQYF.

V and J are TRBV7-2 and TRBJ2-5. This CDR3 comprises 17 residues. CDR1 and CDR2 (germline): SGHTA, FQGNSA. This CDR3 is CASSLYLGLSSQETQYF.

The chain combines TRBV2 with TRBJ2-2; with no DNA, the TCRdb D assignment of TRBD1 cannot be verified. This CDR3 region has 16 residues. Germline values: CDR1 SNHLY, CDR2 FYNNEI. CDR3: CASKESWTENTGELFF.

The chain is built from TRBV3-1 and TRBJ1-6; TCRdb returns TRBD1, unconfirmable since there is no DNA. The germline V gene encodes CDR1 LGHDT and CDR2 YNNKEL (reference sequence). This CDR3 spans 16 amino acids. The CDR3 loop is CASSHFGGTTNSPLHF.

J is TRBJ2-2 and V is TRBV5-6; lacking DNA, the TRBD1 call made by TCRdb goes unchecked. Germline values: CDR1 SGHDT, CDR2 YYEEEE. The CDR3 is 15 amino acids. The CDR3 sequence: CASSFGDRETGELFF.

The gene calls are TRBV5-1 and TRBJ2-1; TCRdb names TRBD2, which stays unverified in the absence of DNA. The length of the CDR3 is 16 residues. Per the germline V gene, CDR1 is SGHRS and CDR2 is YFSETQ. CDR3 sequence reads: CASSLAGSGAGDAQFF.

V and J are TRBV18 and TRBJ2-1; the TCRdb D gene call, TRBD1, has no DNA to confirm it. Germline V lookup: CDR1 KGHSH, CDR2 LQKENI. This CDR3 has 16 residues. The CDR3 spells CASSPPRQGFGNEQFF.

The rearrangement uses TRBV18 and TRBJ2-5; absent DNA, TCRdb's TRBD1 call cannot be checked. Germline CDR1 and CDR2: KGHSH and LQKENI. CDR3 length: 13 amino acids. CDR3 loop: CASSQSRPETQYF.

The genes are TRBV18 and TRBJ1-5. The CDR3 has 15 amino acids. In germline, CDR1 is KGHSH, CDR2 LQKENI. Here the CDR3 reads CASSPSGYSNQPQHF.

The chain is built from TRBV18 and TRBJ2-4; TCRdb's D call of TRBD2 is untestable without DNA. Germline CDR1 and CDR2: KGHSH and LQKENI. This CDR3 comprises 19 residues. This CDR3 is CASSPLPLAGGVAKNIQYF. Full variable domain (missing parts from reference TRBV18 and TRBJ2-4): NAGVMQNPRHLVRRRGQEARLRCSPMKGHSHVYWYRQLPEEGLKFMVYLQKENIIDESGMPKERFSAEFPKEGPSILRIQQVVRGDSAAYFCASSPLPLAGGVAKNIQYFGAGTRLSVL.

The V call is TRBV18, the J call TRBJ1-5; TCRdb outputs TRBD1, but without DNA this stays unchecked. Germline assignment: CDR1 KGHSH and CDR2 LQKENI. The CDR3 is 15 residues long. The CDR3 protein is CASSPTSPGNQPQHF.

Here the CDR3 reads CAISEENGETQYF. The chain combines TRBV10-3 with TRBJ2-5. CDR1 ENHRY and CDR2 SYGVKD come from the germline V gene. The CDR3 runs 13 residues.

The CDR3 here is CASSEFGGGEETQYF. The chain recombines TRBV25-1 with TRBJ2-5; TCRdb proposes TRBD2, but this gene call is untestable without DNA. CDR1 is MGHDK and CDR2 is SYGVNS in the germline V gene. The CDR3 sequence is 15 residues long.

The chain carries TRBV29-1 and TRBJ1-2; TCRdb indicates TRBD1, and absent DNA this call remains unverified. This CDR3 contains 11 residues. Germline CDR1 is SQVTM and CDR2 is ANQGSEA. Here the CDR3 reads CSVAGAYGYTF.

CDR3: CASSQDQGNQGYTF. The chain recombines TRBV4-3 with TRBJ1-2; the TRBD1 assignment by TCRdb is unverifiable without DNA. The germline gives CDR1 LGHNA, CDR2 YSLEER. CDR3 length: 14 amino acids.

The CDR3 loop is CASSLAEEETQYF. V and J are TRBV12-3 or TRBV12-4 and TRBJ2-5. This CDR3 is 13 amino acids long.